One and the same sample provided the 5 T cell receptor beta chains below, sequenced in a study of OX40 agonist ivuxolimab in advanced cancers. The protocol was immunoSEQ multiplex PCR, while the TCRdb copy is restricted to in-frame clones and leaves out a portion. The sample contains roughly 93,000 clones, less than 95% of which appear only once. The sequencing here drew on CD4+ or CD8+ T cells sorted from blood, taken in a trial of the OX40 agonist ivuxolimab. Receptors originate from an adult with an advanced solid tumor such as melanoma, head and neck, liver or kidney cancer.

In its sample, this clone was seen once. The V gene is TRBV19, the J gene TRBJ2-2; D may be TRBD1 (6 bases). Germline values: CDR1 LNHDA, CDR2 SQIVND (reference sequence). This CDR3 spans 14 amino acids. V was clipped by 7 bases and J by 3 bases, with 12 bases between them. The CDR3 DNA is TGTGCCAGTAAGCGCAGGGGCGACACCGGGGAGCTGTTTTTT. It is translated as CASKRRGDTGELFF.

The chain carries TRBV28 and TRBJ1-5, with a weak D call TRBD1 (6 bases). The germline V gene has CDR1 MDHEN and CDR2 SYDVKM. V was pared by 6 bases and J by 4 bases, with 19 bases between. The CDR3 sequence is 16 residues long. In DNA, the CDR3 is TGTGCCAGCAGAGGAGGAGGGACACCTAGTAATCAGCCCCAGCATTTT. It translates to CASRGGGTPSNQPQHF.

The chain has TRBV5-1 and TRBJ2-7; D is possibly TRBD2 (6 bases). The V and J ends lost 0 bases and 6 bases respectively, with 10 bases between them. Germline loops: CDR1 SGHRS, CDR2 YFSETQ. This CDR3 is built from 13 residues. CDR3 DNA sequence: TGCGCCAGCAGCTTGGAACGGGAGTCCGAGCAGTACTTC. Encoded protein: CASSLERESEQYF.

The CDR3 coding sequence is TGTGCCAGCAGCTTAGGACCCAGGACCGGGGAGCTGTTTTTT. It yields the protein CASSLGPRTGELFF. V is TRBV7-2 and J is TRBJ2-2; unclear D gene. CDR1 and CDR2 from the germline V gene are SGHTA and FQGNSA. The ends were cut back, 1 base at V and 5 bases at J, with 8 bases in the middle. This CDR3 is built from 14 residues.

This sequence joins TRBV10-2 and TRBJ2-7; 7 bases align to TRBD2. The CDR3 length is 14 residues. Germline CDR1 reads WSHSY; CDR2 reads SAAADI. V gave up 3 bases and J gave up 3 bases; unmatched junction bases: 5. Written as DNA, the CDR3 is TGCGCCAGCAGTGACCCCACTAGCGACTACGAGCAGTACTTC. Translation gives CASSDPTSDYEQYF.